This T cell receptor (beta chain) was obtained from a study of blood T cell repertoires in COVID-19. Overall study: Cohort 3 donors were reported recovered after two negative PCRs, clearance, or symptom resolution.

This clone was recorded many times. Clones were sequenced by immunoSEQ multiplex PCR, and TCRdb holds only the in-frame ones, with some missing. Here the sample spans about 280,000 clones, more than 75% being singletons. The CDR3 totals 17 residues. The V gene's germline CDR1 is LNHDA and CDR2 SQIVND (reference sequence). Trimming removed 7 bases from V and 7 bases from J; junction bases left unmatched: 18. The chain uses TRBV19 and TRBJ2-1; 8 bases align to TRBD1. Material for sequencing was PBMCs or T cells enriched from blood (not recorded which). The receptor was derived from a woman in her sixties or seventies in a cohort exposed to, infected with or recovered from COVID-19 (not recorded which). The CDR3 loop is CASTTTTAGGRRNEQFF. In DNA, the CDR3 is TGTGCCAGTACCACTACGACGGCAGGGGGCAGAAGAAATGAGCAGTTCTTC.